These T cell receptor beta chains were read from a single sample in a study of cytomegalovirus exposure and HLA in healthy donors. Data came from immunoSEQ multiplex PCR; TCRdb stores just in-frame clones and leaves some out. The repertoire holds under 200,000 clones, with 75% to 90% as singletons. The sample was PBMCs. The receptors were sampled from a woman in her 30s in good health and CMV-seronegative. Each CDR3 is given with its conserved first and last residue. A D gene is named only where the DNA matches it firmly. Clone sizes are given selectively: once, few, many, or a class where the clone is expanded.

J gene,clone size,D gene,V gene,CDR3 DNA,CDR3 protein
TRBJ2-7,.,.,TRBV5-1,TGCGCCAGCAGCTTGGAGGGGTCCTCACCCTACGAGCAGTACTTC,CASSLEGSSPYEQYF
TRBJ1-3,.,TRBD1,TRBV19,TGTGCCAGTAGTGTGAAGACCGGGACAGCCTCTGGAAACACCATATATTTT,CASSVKTGTASGNTIYF
TRBJ2-7,.,.,TRBV5-5,TGTGCCAGCAGCTCTCATAGCGAGCAGTACTTC,CASSSHSEQYF
TRBJ1-5,once,.,TRBV7-2,TGTGCCAGCAGTATCACAGGATACAATCAGCCCCAGCATTTT,CASSITGYNQPQHF
TRBJ1-5,.,TRBD1,TRBV7-9,TGTGCCAGCTCCCAGGGGGCAGGACAGCCCCAGCATTTT,CASSQGAGQPQHF
TRBJ2-5,.,TRBD2,TRBV29-1,TGCAGCGTCCGCAGGCCAGCGGGGGAGACCCAGTACTTC,CSVRRPAGETQYF
TRBJ1-5,.,.,TRBV27,TGTGCCAGCAGTTTATTAGGGGGTCAGCCCCAGCATTTT,CASSLLGGQPQHF
TRBJ2-3,.,.,TRBV19,TGTGCCAGTAGTGGAAGAGACAGGCGAGGGACGCAGTATTTT,CASSGRDRRGTQYF
TRBJ1-5,.,.,TRBV4-2,TGTGCCAGCAGCCAACCGTATAGCAATCAGCCCCAGCATTTT,CASSQPYSNQPQHF
TRBJ2-1,.,TRBD1,TRBV5-1,TGCGCCAGCAGCTTGGAAGGGGGCTCGTTCTTC,CASSLEGGSFF
TRBJ2-1,.,TRBD2,TRBV5-1,TGCGCCAGCAGCACGTGGACTAGCGGGAGGGCCGGTGTTGAGAATGAGCAGTTCTTC,CASSTWTSGRAGVENEQFF
TRBJ2-2,.,TRBD2,TRBV5-1,TGCGCCAGCAGCTTGTCAGGGAGGGACACCGGGGAGCTGTTTTTT,CASSLSGRDTGELFF
TRBJ2-2,.,TRBD2,TRBV15,TGTGCCACCAGCAGAGAGCGACTAGCGGGAGGGGGGGGCACCGGGGAGCTGTTTTTT,CATSRERLAGGGGTGELFF
TRBJ2-1,.,TRBD2,TRBV4-1,TGCGCCAGCAGCCAGACCGGACTAGCGGCACTTAGCTCCTACAATGAGCAGTTCTTC,CASSQTGLAALSSYNEQFF
TRBJ2-7,.,TRBD1,TRBV5-1,TGCGCCAGCAGCTTAAGACAGGGATACGAGCAGTACTTC,CASSLRQGYEQYF
TRBJ2-1,.,TRBD2,TRBV7-3,TGTGCCAGCAGCGCAGGACTAGCGGGGGGGAGGGAGCAGTTCTTC,CASSAGLAGGREQFF
TRBJ2-7,.,.,TRBV13,TGTGCCAGCAGCTTCAGCTCCTACGAGCAGTACTTC,CASSFSSYEQYF
TRBJ1-6,.,.,TRBV6-1,TGTGCCAGCAGTGAAGTATGGGACACCGTTTCACCCCTCCACTTT,CASSEVWDTVSPLHF
TRBJ2-7,once,TRBD2,TRBV6-5,TGTGCCAGCATCCCAGCGGGAATGGGTGAGCAGTACTTC,CASIPAGMGEQYF
TRBJ1-1,.,TRBD1,TRBV28,TGTGCCAGCAGTCTTCTGACAGGGGGGTCGACTGAAGCTTTCTTT,CASSLLTGGSTEAFF
TRBJ2-3,.,TRBD1,TRBV5-1,TGCGCCAGCAGCCCGCGACAGGGTCGGTCAGATACGCAGTATTTT,CASSPRQGRSDTQYF
TRBJ2-1,.,TRBD2,TRBV7-9,TGTGCCAGCAGCGTAGCTGGGACTAGCGGGGAGAATGAGCAGTTCTTC,CASSVAGTSGENEQFF
TRBJ1-1,.,TRBD1,TRBV30,TGTGCCTGGGCCAGACAGGGCCTGGGTGAAGCTTTCTTT,CAWARQGLGEAFF
TRBJ1-2,.,.,TRBV30,TGTGCCTGGAGTGCAGGGGAACATGGCTACACCTTC,CAWSAGEHGYTF
TRBJ1-1,.,.,TRBV6-1,TGTGCCAGCAGTGCCAGGGGGAACACTGAAGCTTTCTTT,CASSARGNTEAFF
TRBJ2-1,.,.,TRBV19,TGTGCCAGTAGTATGGGGGGGCGGAGCTCCTACAATGAGCAGTTCTTC,CASSMGGRSSYNEQFF
TRBJ2-1,.,TRBD2,TRBV5-1,TGCGCCAGCAGCCTCGTGACTAGCGGGGGTATAAATGAGCAGTTCTTC,CASSLVTSGGINEQFF
TRBJ2-3,.,.,TRBV5-4,TGTGCCAGCAGATTCCCGGGGGGCACAGATACGCAGTATTTT,CASRFPGGTDTQYF
TRBJ2-7,.,TRBD2,TRBV19,TGTGCCAGTAGTATCGTGGGCAGGGTTGGGACTAGCGGGAGTTTGGCCTTCTACGAGCAGTACTTC,CASSIVGRVGTSGSLAFYEQYF
TRBJ2-2,.,TRBD2,TRBV7-8,TGTGCCAGCAGCTTTAGACACCCCGGGGGGGGGAAGCTGTTTTTT,CASSFRHPGGGKLFF
TRBJ2-5,.,TRBD2,TRBV5-6,TGTGCCAGCAGCTTCGGACTAGCGGTCGGGGAGACCCAGTACTTC,CASSFGLAVGETQYF
TRBJ2-5,.,TRBD2,TRBV18,TGTGCCAGCTCACTGCTAGCGGACCCACAAGAGACCCAGTACTTC,CASSLLADPQETQYF
TRBJ2-1,.,.,TRBV6-1,TGTGCCAGCAGTCCGAGGCCCCCCCCGGGTGAGCAGTTCTTC,CASSPRPPPGEQFF
TRBJ1-2,.,.,TRBV9,TGTGCCAGCAGCCCCGAGGGAGGGTATGGCTACACCTTC,CASSPEGGYGYTF
TRBJ2-1,.,.,TRBV7-8,TGTGCCAGCAGCTCCCTAATTTCCGCCAATGAGCAGTTCTTC,CASSSLISANEQFF
TRBJ1-5,.,TRBD1,TRBV15,TGTGCCACCAGCAGAGCGGGACAGCCTAATCAGCCCCAGCATTTT,CATSRAGQPNQPQHF
TRBJ2-1,.,TRBD2,TRBV5-4,TGTGCCAGCAGCTTACCCCCTCGACTAGCGGGAGATCATAATGAGCAGTTCTTC,CASSLPPRLAGDHNEQFF
TRBJ1-1,.,.,TRBV9,TGTGCCAGCGGCGCAGAGACAAAGGGACTTATCATGAACACTGAAGCTTTCTTT,CASGAETKGLIMNTEAFF
TRBJ2-3,once,.,TRBV9,TGTGCCAGCAGCCCCAAGACTAGTGGCGCGCAGTATTTT,CASSPKTSGAQYF
TRBJ1-2,.,TRBD1,TRBV5-1,TGCGCCAGCAGCTTGGGGACAGGGAACTATGGCTACACCTTC,CASSLGTGNYGYTF
TRBJ2-1,.,TRBD1,TRBV28,TGTGCCAGCAGTTTATCGAGCAGGGGGCAATGGAATGAGCAGTTCTTC,CASSLSSRGQWNEQFF
TRBJ1-1,.,.,TRBV5-1,TGCGCCAGCAGCCGGGGACGGGGGGACACTGAAGCTTTCTTT,CASSRGRGDTEAFF